This TCR beta chain was obtained from a study of long-term antiretroviral therapy in people with HIV. The CDR3 runs 15 residues. The germline V gene has CDR1 MDHEN and CDR2 SYDVKM. The ends were cut back, 4 bases at V and 4 bases at J, with 13 bases in the middle. The assay, immunoSEQ v3.0, was run at survey level. Data came from immunoSEQ multiplex PCR; TCRdb stores just in-frame clones and leaves some out. The data contain tens of thousands of clones, 65% to 90% of them seen just once; the ten biggest clones take up around 12%. V and J are TRBV28 and TRBJ2-2; D perhaps matches TRBD1 (6 bases). This sequence originates from a middle-aged man with HIV. Sequencing was performed on unsorted PBMCs, taken 0.1 years before starting antiretroviral therapy. The CDR3 region is CASSWGPGATGELFF. The CDR3 DNA sequence: TGTGCCAGCAGTTGGGGACCAGGGGCCACCGGGGAGCTGTTTTTT.